The 27 T cell receptor beta chains in this list originate from one sample, sequenced in a study of CD8+ T cells in alopecia areata. Treatment of the sample: oral pan-JAK inhibitor, 5-10 mg twice daily. Investigators isolated RNA and reverse transcribed it into cDNA to act as the sequencing template. The repertoire was sequenced with immunoSEQ multiplex PCR; TCRdb's copy has only in-frame clones and lacks some. The data show around 200,000 clones, with around three fifths seen just once and 4% to 5% held by the top ten. The sample here was CD4+ T cells sorted from blood, taken at week 4, from a patient treated with tofacitinib. The receptors stem from a human donor with alopecia areata.

V and J are TRBV7-2 and TRBJ1-2; D remains unclear. CDR3 length: 14 residues. V lost 5 bases and J 1 base, leaving 11 bases between the germline ends. The germline CDR1 and CDR2 sequences are SGHTA and FQGNSA. The CDR3, as DNA: TGTGCCAGCAGCCGCGACAAGCTTAACTATGGCTACACCTTC. Its protein product is CASSRDKLNYGYTF. Full variable domain (outside the CDR3, taken from reference TRBV7-2 and TRBJ1-2): GAGVSQSPSNKVTEKGKDVELRCDPISGHTALYWYRQSLGQGLEFLIYFQGNSAPDKSGLPSDRFSAERTGGSVSTLTIQRTQQEDSAVYLCASSRDKLNYGYTFGSGTRLTVV.

V gene TRBV25-1 combines with J gene TRBJ2-7; D is uncertain. This CDR3 region has 15 residues. V was shortened by 1 base and J by 1 base, with 11 bases between the two germline ends. Germline V gives CDR1 MGHDK, CDR2 SYGVNS. CDR3 amino acids: CASSESSARSYEQYF. In DNA form, the CDR3 reads TGTGCCAGCAGTGAATCTAGTGCGAGGTCCTACGAGCAGTACTTC.

This sequence joins TRBV15 and TRBJ1-1, with TRBD1 identical over 10 bases. Germline lookup yields CDR1 LNHNV and CDR2 YYDKDF (reference sequence). V gave up 2 bases and J gave up 3 bases; unmatched junction bases: 6. This CDR3 comprises 16 residues. The CDR3 loop is CATSRFDRGPDTEAFF. In DNA form, the CDR3 reads TGTGCCACCAGCAGATTCGACAGGGGGCCTGACACTGAAGCTTTCTTT.

CDR3 protein: CASSVSSSDTQYF. The CDR3 nucleotides read TGTGCCAGCAGCGTCAGTAGTTCAGATACGCAGTATTTT. The chain uses TRBV9 and TRBJ2-3; D ambiguous. This CDR3 has 13 residues. Trimming left V 2 bases short and J 4 bases short, with 8 bases between. Per germline, CDR1 SGDLS and CDR2 YYNGEE.

J is TRBJ1-2 and V is TRBV29-1, with D unresolved. The CDR3 contains 11 residues. Deletions cut 5 bases from V and 7 bases from J, with 11 bases between. CDR1 and CDR2 from the germline V gene are SQVTM and ANQGSEA. The CDR3 nucleotides read TGCAGCGTTCCCAGGCGCTCTGGCTACACCTTC. Translated, it gives CSVPRRSGYTF.

V gene TRBV4-3 combines with J gene TRBJ1-1, with D unresolved. V gave up 1 base and J gave up 7 bases, with 7 bases separating them. This CDR3 has 12 residues. Germline V gives CDR1 LGHNA, CDR2 YSLEER. This chain's CDR3 is CASSQGGREAFF. The CDR3 bases are TGCGCCAGCAGCCAAGGAGGGCGTGAAGCTTTCTTT.

The chain employs TRBV6-5 and TRBJ1-1, with unresolved D. The germline V and J ends were trimmed by 0 bases and 1 base, with 9 bases remaining between them. The germline V gene encodes CDR1 MNHEY and CDR2 SVGAGI. This CDR3 spans 15 amino acids. CDR3 bases: TGTGCCAGCAGTTACTCTACAGTTGGGAACACTGAAGCTTTCTTT. Translation gives CASSYSTVGNTEAFF.

This sequence joins TRBV6-5 and TRBJ2-7; D gene unclear. CDR3 size: 12 residues. Trimming took 6 bases from V and 2 from J, leaving 8 bases between them. From germline, CDR1 is MNHEY and CDR2 SVGAGI. Written as DNA, the CDR3 is TGTGCCAGCAGAAGCAGTCCCTACGAGCAGTACTTC. It specifies CASRSSPYEQYF.

This clone was found a few times. The rearrangement links TRBV28 to TRBJ1-3; 8 bases match TRBD1. CDR3 size: 14 residues. Germline V gene data show CDR1 as MDHEN and CDR2 as SYDVKM. V dropped 3 bases and J dropped 2; count of bases not matched to a gene: 0. CDR3 in amino acids: CASSLDRAGNTIYF. The DNA for the CDR3 is TGTGCCAGCAGTTTGGACAGGGCTGGAAACACCATATATTTT.

The rearrangement joins TRBV7-8 to TRBJ1-5; the D is unclear. CDR3 length equals 15 residues. Trimming removed 5 bases from V and 2 bases from J, with 13 bases in between. Germline assignment: CDR1 SGHVS and CDR2 FQNEAQ. This chain's CDR3 is CASSPGWRGNQPQHF. In DNA, the CDR3 is TGTGCCAGCAGCCCCGGGTGGCGCGGCAATCAGCCCCAGCATTTT.

Within the sample, this clone is medium-sized. The chain is built from TRBV7-9 and TRBJ2-1, with a possible D match to TRBD2 (7 bases). Per the germline V gene, CDR1 is SEHNR and CDR2 is FQNEAQ (reference sequence). V lost 0 bases, J lost 4 bases, and 10 bases lay in between. The CDR3 is 15 amino acids. The CDR3, as DNA: TGTGCCAGCAGCTTAGCCGGGGGGCCGTACAATGAGCAGTTCTTC. This encodes CASSLAGGPYNEQFF.

This clone was seen only a few times. V and J are TRBV2 and TRBJ2-7; D is undetermined. Germline assignment: CDR1 SNHLY and CDR2 FYNNEI. This CDR3 has 12 residues. V was trimmed by 0 bases and J by 7 bases, leaving 7 bases between them. The CDR3 loop reads CASSEAQREQYF. DNA of the CDR3: TGTGCCAGCAGTGAAGCGCAAAGGGAGCAGTACTTC.

This clone was observed a handful of times. The rearrangement links TRBV18 to TRBJ2-7; D remains ambiguous. Germline V gene sequence: CDR1 KGHSH, CDR2 LQKENI. The CDR3 has 14 residues. The V and J ends lost 5 bases and 0 bases respectively, with 11 bases between them. CDR3 DNA: TGTGCCAGCTCAAACAGCGTAGTCTCCTACGAGCAGTACTTC. The encoded protein is CASSNSVVSYEQYF. The whole variable domain, remainder taken from reference TRBV18 and TRBJ2-7, is NAGVMQNPRHLVRRRGQEARLRCSPMKGHSHVYWYRQLPEEGLKFMVYLQKENIIDESGMPKERFSAEFPKEGPSILRIQQVVRGDSAAYFCASSNSVVSYEQYFGPGTRLTVT.

This clone was observed a single time. This chain connects TRBV19 to TRBJ2-5, with D maybe TRBD1 (5 bases). The CDR3 extends over 18 amino acids. Trimming took off 5 bases at V and 2 bases at J, with 24 bases between the two ends. The germline gives CDR1 LNHDA, CDR2 SQIVND (reference sequence). CDR3 in amino acids: CASSRPQQLQGRQETQYF. The CDR3 DNA reads as TGTGCCAGTAGTCGACCCCAGCAGCTGCAGGGAAGGCAAGAGACCCAGTACTTC.

The chain carries TRBV9 and TRBJ2-4; D uncertain. This CDR3 contains 14 residues. Germline CDR1 reads SGDLS; CDR2 reads YYNGEE. The V end lost 0 bases, the J end lost 0 bases, and 4 bases lay between the germline ends. For the CDR3, the DNA is TGTGCCAGCAGCGTAGACGTAGCCAAAAACATTCAGTACTTC. Translation gives CASSVDVAKNIQYF.

J is TRBJ1-1 and V is TRBV5-5; 7 positions agree with TRBD1. Looked up from germline, CDR1 is SGHKS and CDR2 is YYEKEE (reference sequence). Trimming removed 0 bases from V and 9 bases from J; junction bases left unmatched: 5. The CDR3 sequence is 13 residues long. CDR3 sequence reads: CASSLAQQGQAFF. DNA for the CDR3: TGTGCCAGCAGCTTGGCCCAACAGGGGCAAGCTTTCTTT.

The CDR3 protein is CASSLGGQGKAPLHF. In nucleotides, the CDR3 is TGTGCCAGCAGCTTAGGGGGACAGGGCAAAGCACCCCTCCACTTT. This rearrangement joins TRBV7-2 to TRBJ1-6; 9 bases are a match to TRBD1. The germline CDR1 and CDR2 sequences are SGHTA and FQGNSA. This CDR3 is built from 15 residues. After removal of 1 base from V and 11 bases from J, the junction contained 6 bases not matched to a gene. Looking up the rest from reference TRBV7-2 and TRBJ1-6 gives the full variable domain: GAGVSQSPSNKVTEKGKDVELRCDPISGHTALYWYRQSLGQGLEFLIYFQGNSAPDKSGLPSDRFSAERTGGSVSTLTIQRTQQEDSAVYLCASSLGGQGKAPLHFGNGTRLTVT.

This chain uses TRBV23-1 with TRBJ1-1, with 7 bases that match TRBD1. TRBV23-1 is an ORF for which the function is uncertain. This CDR3 has 14 residues. With 4 bases clipped from V and 4 bases from J, the junction kept 6 bases outside the gene matches. CDR3 DNA: TGCGCCAGCAGTCCCGGCAGGGGGGGCACTGAAGCTTTCTTT. Amino acid sequence: CASSPGRGGTEAFF.

V gene TRBV29-1 combines with J gene TRBJ1-5; perhaps TRBD1 as D (5 bases). The CDR3 consists of 13 residues. V was trimmed by 4 bases and J by 3 bases, leaving 10 bases between them. The germline gives CDR1 SQVTM, CDR2 ANQGSEA. The CDR3: CSVAGTVNQPQHF. The DNA of the CDR3 is TGCAGCGTTGCCGGGACGGTCAATCAGCCCCAGCATTTT. The variable domain in full, completed from reference TRBV29-1 and TRBJ1-5, reads SAVISQKPSRDICQRGTSLTIQCQVDSQVTMMFWYRQQPGQSLTLIATANQGSEATYESGFVIDKFPISRPNLTFSTLTVSNMSPEDSSIYLCSVAGTVNQPQHFGDGTRLSIL.

CDR3 in amino acids: CASSFWGEETQYF. The CDR3 bases are TGTGCCAGCAGCTTCTGGGGAGAAGAGACCCAGTACTTC. The V and J genes are TRBV7-9 and TRBJ2-5; D might be TRBD2 (5 bases). The CDR3 runs 13 residues. Trimming left V 3 bases short and J 3 bases short, with 8 bases between. CDR1 is SEHNR, CDR2 FQNEAQ, per germline (reference sequence).

The genes are TRBV29-1 and TRBJ1-1, with D unclear. V was cut by 4 bases and J by 5 bases, with 11 bases left in between. This CDR3 comprises 12 residues. Germline CDR1 SQVTM, CDR2 ANQGSEA. CDR3 nucleotides: TGCAGCGTTGCTAGGGTTGGTACTGAAGCTTTCTTT. As protein: CSVARVGTEAFF.

The chain employs TRBV18 and TRBJ2-7; TRBD1 matches 9 bases. This CDR3 contains 13 residues. The trim removed 6 bases at V and 6 bases at J, leaving 6 bases unmatched. Germline V gene data show CDR1 as KGHSH and CDR2 as LQKENI. CDR3 coding DNA: TGTGCCAGCTCGTGGGACAGGGCTGTCGAGCAGTACTTC. This gives the protein CASSWDRAVEQYF.

This clone was counted only a few times. The chain has TRBV11-2 and TRBJ2-5; a weak D match, TRBD2 (7 bases). CDR1 SGHAT and CDR2 FQNNGV come from the germline V gene. Trimming removed 6 bases from V and 6 bases from J, with 17 bases in between. The CDR3 runs 14 residues. CDR3 coding DNA: TGTGCCAGCAGTCGCTGGGGGGGCGGGCAGACCCAGTACTTC. It encodes CASSRWGGGQTQYF.

This chain links TRBV18 with TRBJ2-3; TRBD1 or TRBD2 may be the D gene (5 bases each). CDR3 size: 16 residues. Between the trimmed V and J ends, which lost 0 bases and 0 bases, there was a span of 10 bases. The germline V gene has CDR1 KGHSH and CDR2 LQKENI. Written as DNA, the CDR3 is TGTGCCAGCTCACCACCGGGACGGGAAAGCACAGATACGCAGTATTTT. It translates to CASSPPGRESTDTQYF.

The rearrangement uses TRBV4-3 and TRBJ1-4, with D unclear. The CDR3 covers 17 residues. Germline V gene data show CDR1 as LGHNA and CDR2 as YSLEER. Trimming removed 1 base at V and 0 bases at J, with 12 bases between. The CDR3 sequence is CASSQGGGKATNEKLFF. In DNA, the CDR3 is TGCGCCAGCAGCCAAGGTGGAGGGAAGGCAACTAATGAAAAACTGTTTTTT.

This chain joins TRBV5-1 and TRBJ2-6; no clear D. The germline CDR1 and CDR2 sequences are SGHRS and YFSETQ. The CDR3 runs to 15 residues. V was clipped by 0 bases and J by 4 bases, with 8 bases between them. Here the CDR3 DNA reads TGCGCCAGCAGCTTGGCTAGGCCGGGGGCCAACGTCCTGACTTTC. It codes for CASSLARPGANVLTF.

The gene calls are TRBV7-6 and TRBJ1-5; TRBD1 matches 7 bases. Looked up from germline, CDR1 is SGHVS and CDR2 is FNYEAQ. CDR3 size: 15 residues. With V trimmed by 4 bases and J by 0 bases, 3 bases remained unmatched. Here the CDR3 reads CASSSTGNSNQPQHF. The CDR3 nucleotides are TGTGCCAGCAGCTCGACAGGGAATAGCAATCAGCCCCAGCATTTT. The whole variable domain, filled in from reference TRBV7-6 and TRBJ1-5, reads GAGVSQSPRYKVTKRGQDVALRCDPISGHVSLYWYRQALGQGPEFLTYFNYEAQQDKSGLPNDRFSAERPEGSISTLTIQRTEQRDSAMYRCASSSTGNSNQPQHFGDGTRLSIL.